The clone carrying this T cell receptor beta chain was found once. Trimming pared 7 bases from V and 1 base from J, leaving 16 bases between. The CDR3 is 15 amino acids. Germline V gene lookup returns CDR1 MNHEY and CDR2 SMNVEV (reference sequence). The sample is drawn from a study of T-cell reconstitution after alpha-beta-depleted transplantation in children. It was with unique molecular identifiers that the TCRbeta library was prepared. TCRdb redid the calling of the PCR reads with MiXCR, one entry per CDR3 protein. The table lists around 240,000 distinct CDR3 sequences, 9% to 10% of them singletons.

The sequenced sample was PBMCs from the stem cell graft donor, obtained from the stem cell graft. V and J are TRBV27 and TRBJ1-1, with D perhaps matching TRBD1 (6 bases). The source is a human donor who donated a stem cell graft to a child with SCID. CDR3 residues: CASTLTGDTNTEAFF. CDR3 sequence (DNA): TGTGCCAGCACCCTTACCGGGGACACGAACACTGAAGCTTTCTTT.